This T cell receptor (beta chain) was obtained from a study of T cell repertoires in cytomegalovirus infection. This clonotype was detected many times. One entry per CDR3 protein results from TCRdb running MiXCR on the reads. This sample has nearly 550,000 distinct CDR3 sequences, with approximately 15% found just once. Germline trimming cut 8 bases from V and 9 bases from J; bases unmatched to any gene: 15. The CDR3 covers 15 residues. The germline gives CDR1 LNHDA, CDR2 SQIVND (reference sequence). The chain carries TRBV19 and TRBJ2-1, with TRBD1 matching over 8 bases. Sequencing was performed on CD8+ T cells from PBMCs. This TCR came from a human donor in good health (CMV status not recorded). Some clones in this sample may be carry-over from other donors' samples. In DNA, the CDR3 is TGTGCCAGTCGACTCCCGGGACAGGCTGAGACTGAGCAGTTCTTC. It encodes CASRLPGQAETEQFF.